The rows below give T cell receptor beta chains drawn from one sample of a study of shared clonotypes between healthy human individuals. This table comes from immunoSEQ multiplex PCR, and its TCRdb copy is limited to in-frame clones, with some not included. Altogether a few million clones are present, approximately 94% being singletons, with the ten largest covering around 0.13%. Sequencing input: naive CD4+ T cells sorted from blood. Receptor source: a man between 18 and 35 years old in good health. Both conserved end residues are part of each CDR3. Fields, in order: J gene, V gene, D gene, clone size, CDR3 protein, CDR3 DNA. A D gene is named only where the DNA matches it firmly. Not all rows give a size; the values are once, few, many and, for expanded clones, a class.

TRBJ2-5 | TRBV11-2 | TRBD1 | . | CASSLDGTGGGETQYF | TGTGCCAGCAGCCTGGATGGGACAGGGGGAGGAGAGACCCAGTACTTC
TRBJ2-2 | TRBV4-1 | TRBD2 | . | CASSQEPSGDTNTGELFF | TGCGCCAGCAGCCAAGAGCCTAGCGGAGACACGAACACCGGGGAGCTGTTTTTT
TRBJ2-7 | TRBV30 | . | . | CAWSVAGAKLYEQYF | TGTGCCTGGAGTGTCGCGGGGGCAAAATTATACGAGCAGTACTTC
TRBJ2-1 | TRBV12-5 | TRBD2 | . | CASGPSGSNNEQFF | TGTGCTAGTGGCCCCAGCGGGAGTAATAATGAGCAGTTCTTC
TRBJ2-7 | TRBV2 | TRBD1 | . | CASSTFDRVHEQYF | TGTGCCAGCTCCACCTTCGACAGGGTCCACGAGCAGTACTTC
TRBJ2-7 | TRBV4-1 | . | once | CASSHFYSSYEQYF | TGCGCCAGCAGCCATTTCTACAGCTCCTACGAGCAGTACTTC
TRBJ1-3 | TRBV7-8 | TRBD1 | . | CASSTRQGAISGNTIYF | TGTGCCAGCAGCACCCGACAGGGGGCGATCTCTGGAAACACCATATATTTT
TRBJ1-2 | TRBV6-5 | . | few | CASSPTGGGGYTF | TGTGCCAGCAGCCCGACAGGCGGCGGTGGCTACACCTTC
TRBJ2-7 | TRBV7-2 | . | . | CASSLGGRGDPYEQYF | TGTGCCAGCAGCTTAGGAGGCAGGGGAGACCCCTACGAGCAGTACTTC
TRBJ1-6 | TRBV2 | . | . | CASRGQENSPLHF | TGTGCCAGCCGTGGGCAGGAAAATTCACCCCTCCACTTT
TRBJ2-5 | TRBV19 | . | . | CASSRTVQETQYF | TGTGCCAGTAGTAGGACAGTTCAAGAGACCCAGTACTTC
TRBJ1-1 | TRBV11-2 | . | . | CASSFRVPSSEAFF | TGTGCCAGCAGCTTCAGGGTCCCTAGTAGTGAAGCTTTCTTT
TRBJ2-7 | TRBV30 | . | . | CAWSLGKSSYEQYF | TGTGCCTGGAGTCTAGGGAAAAGCTCCTACGAGCAGTACTTC
TRBJ2-5 | TRBV2 | . | . | CASRGAGETQYF | TGTGCCAGCAGGGGGGCGGGAGAGACCCAGTACTTC
TRBJ2-2 | TRBV6-1 | . | once | CASSFQGTGELFF | TGTGCCAGCAGTTTCCAAGGCACCGGGGAGCTGTTTTTT
TRBJ1-4 | TRBV30 | . | . | CAWSGGGLNEKLFF | TGTGCCTGGAGTGGAGGGGGGCTTAATGAAAAACTGTTTTTT
TRBJ2-3 | TRBV10-1 | . | . | CASWKPGVPNTDTQYF | TGCGCCAGCTGGAAGCCAGGGGTTCCGAACACAGATACGCAGTATTTT
TRBJ2-3 | TRBV10-3 | . | . | CAIGWSTDTQYF | TGTGCCATCGGATGGAGCACAGATACGCAGTATTTT
TRBJ1-5 | TRBV30 | . | . | CAWSVPRGGTLSNQPQHF | TGTGCCTGGAGTGTACCTCGGGGAGGGACGCTTAGCAATCAGCCCCAGCATTTT
TRBJ2-2 | TRBV4-3 | TRBD2 | . | CASSVRTSGVGTGELFF | TGCGCCAGCAGCGTCCGTACTAGCGGGGTCGGCACCGGGGAGCTGTTTTTT
TRBJ1-2 | TRBV2 | . | . | CASSPGEDYGYTF | TGTGCCAGCAGCCCGGGGGAAGACTATGGCTACACCTTC
TRBJ2-5 | TRBV10-3 | . | . | CAIMRGREGETQYF | TGTGCCATCATGCGGGGTCGAGAGGGAGAGACCCAGTACTTC
TRBJ2-7 | TRBV5-4 | TRBD1 | once | CASSSAGTGLYEQYF | TGTGCCAGCAGCTCAGCCGGGACAGGGCTGTACGAGCAGTACTTC
TRBJ1-5 | TRBV2 | . | . | CASSDKLSNQPQHF | TGTGCCAGCAGTGACAAACTTAGCAATCAGCCCCAGCATTTT
TRBJ2-7 | TRBV6-5 | TRBD1 | . | CASSYSGDRSYEQYF | TGTGCCAGCAGTTACTCGGGGGACAGGTCCTACGAGCAGTACTTC
TRBJ2-1 | TRBV11-2 | TRBD1 | . | CASSQLTGWNEQFF | TGTGCCAGCAGCCAATTGACAGGGTGGAATGAGCAGTTCTTC